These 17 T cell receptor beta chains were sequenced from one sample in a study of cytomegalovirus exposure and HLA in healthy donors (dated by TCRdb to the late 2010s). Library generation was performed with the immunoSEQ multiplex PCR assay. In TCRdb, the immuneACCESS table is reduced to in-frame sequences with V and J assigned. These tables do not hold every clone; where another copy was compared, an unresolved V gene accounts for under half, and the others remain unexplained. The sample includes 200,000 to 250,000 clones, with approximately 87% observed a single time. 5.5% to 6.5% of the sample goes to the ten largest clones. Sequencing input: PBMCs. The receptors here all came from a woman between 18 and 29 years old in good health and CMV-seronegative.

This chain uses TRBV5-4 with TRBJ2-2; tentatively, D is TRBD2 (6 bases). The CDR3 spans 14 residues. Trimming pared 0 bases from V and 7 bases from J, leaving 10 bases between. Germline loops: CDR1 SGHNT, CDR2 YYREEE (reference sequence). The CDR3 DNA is TGTGCCAGCAGCTTGGTGGGACTCCGCGGGGAGCTGTTTTTT. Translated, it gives CASSLVGLRGELFF.

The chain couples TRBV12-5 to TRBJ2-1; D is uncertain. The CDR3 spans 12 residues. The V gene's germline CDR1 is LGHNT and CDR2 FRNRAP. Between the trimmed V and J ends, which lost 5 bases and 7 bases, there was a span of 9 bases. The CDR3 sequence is CASGPQRNEQFF. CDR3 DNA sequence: TGTGCTAGTGGTCCCCAACGGAATGAGCAGTTCTTC.

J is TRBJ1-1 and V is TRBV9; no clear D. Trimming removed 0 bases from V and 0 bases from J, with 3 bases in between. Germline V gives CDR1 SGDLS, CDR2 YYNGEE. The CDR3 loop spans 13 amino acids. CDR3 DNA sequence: TGTGCCAGCAGCGTAGAACTGAACACTGAAGCTTTCTTT. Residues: CASSVELNTEAFF.

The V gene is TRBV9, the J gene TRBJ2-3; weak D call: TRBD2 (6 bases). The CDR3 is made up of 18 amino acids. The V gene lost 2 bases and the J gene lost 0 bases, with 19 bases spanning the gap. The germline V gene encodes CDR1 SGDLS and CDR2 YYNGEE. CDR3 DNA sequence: TGTGCCAGCAGCGTTGAGAATCTAGCGCTCACTAGCACAGATACGCAGTATTTT. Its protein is CASSVENLALTSTDTQYF.

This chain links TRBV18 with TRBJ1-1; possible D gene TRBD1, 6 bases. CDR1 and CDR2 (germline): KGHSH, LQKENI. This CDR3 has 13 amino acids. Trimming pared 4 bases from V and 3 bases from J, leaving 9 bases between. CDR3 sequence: CASSLQGHTEAFF. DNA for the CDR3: TGTGCCAGCTCACTACAGGGACACACTGAAGCTTTCTTT. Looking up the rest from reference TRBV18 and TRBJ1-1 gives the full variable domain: NAGVMQNPRHLVRRRGQEARLRCSPMKGHSHVYWYRQLPEEGLKFMVYLQKENIIDESGMPKERFSAEFPKEGPSILRIQQVVRGDSAAYFCASSLQGHTEAFFGQGTRLTVV.

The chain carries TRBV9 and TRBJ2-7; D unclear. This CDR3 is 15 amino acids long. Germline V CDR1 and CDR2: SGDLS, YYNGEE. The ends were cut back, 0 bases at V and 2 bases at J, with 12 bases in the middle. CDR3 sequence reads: CASSVESIGAYEQYF. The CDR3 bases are TGTGCCAGCAGCGTAGAATCTATTGGGGCCTACGAGCAGTACTTC.

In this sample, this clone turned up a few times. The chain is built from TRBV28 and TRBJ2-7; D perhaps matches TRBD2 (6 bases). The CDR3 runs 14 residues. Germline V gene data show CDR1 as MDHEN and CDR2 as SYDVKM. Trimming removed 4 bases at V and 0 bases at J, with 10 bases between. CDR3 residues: CASSSHGSSYEQYF. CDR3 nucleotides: TGTGCCAGCAGTTCACACGGGAGCTCCTACGAGCAGTACTTC.

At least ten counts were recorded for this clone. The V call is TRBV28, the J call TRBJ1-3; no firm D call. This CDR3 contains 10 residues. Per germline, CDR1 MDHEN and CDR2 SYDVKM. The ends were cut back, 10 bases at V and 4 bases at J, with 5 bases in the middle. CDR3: CATQGNTIYF. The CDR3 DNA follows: TGTGCCACCCAGGGAAACACCATATATTTT.

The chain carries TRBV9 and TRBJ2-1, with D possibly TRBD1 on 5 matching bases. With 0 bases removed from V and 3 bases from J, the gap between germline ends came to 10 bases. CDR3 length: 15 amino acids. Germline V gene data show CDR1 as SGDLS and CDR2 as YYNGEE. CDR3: CASSVAGKDYNEQFF. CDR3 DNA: TGTGCCAGCAGCGTAGCAGGGAAGGACTACAATGAGCAGTTCTTC.

The CDR3 is CASTAGSSYNEQFF. The CDR3 DNA is TGCGCCAGCACAGCGGGAAGCTCCTACAATGAGCAGTTCTTC. This chain links TRBV5-1 with TRBJ2-1; 7 positions match TRBD2. This CDR3 region has 14 residues. Germline V gives CDR1 SGHRS, CDR2 YFSETQ. Trimming at V came to 6 bases and at J to 0 bases, leaving 3 bases not matched to a gene.

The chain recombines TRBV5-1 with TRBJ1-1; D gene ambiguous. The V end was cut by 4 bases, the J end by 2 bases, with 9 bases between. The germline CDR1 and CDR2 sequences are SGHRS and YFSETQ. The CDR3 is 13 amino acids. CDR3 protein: CASSPDGNTEAFF. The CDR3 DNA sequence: TGCGCCAGCAGCCCGGACGGCAACACTGAAGCTTTCTTT.

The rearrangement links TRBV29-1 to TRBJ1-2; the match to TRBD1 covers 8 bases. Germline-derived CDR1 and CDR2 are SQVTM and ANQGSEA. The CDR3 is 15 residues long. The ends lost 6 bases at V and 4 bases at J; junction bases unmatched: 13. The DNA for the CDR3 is TGCAGCGTACGCCATCAAGGACAGGGAGGCTATGGCTACACCTTC. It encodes CSVRHQGQGGYGYTF.

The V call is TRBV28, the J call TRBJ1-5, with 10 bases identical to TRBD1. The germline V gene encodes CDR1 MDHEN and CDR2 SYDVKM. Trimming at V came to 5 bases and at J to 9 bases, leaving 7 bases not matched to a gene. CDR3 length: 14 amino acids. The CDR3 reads CASSLGQGVWPQHF. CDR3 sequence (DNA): TGTGCCAGCAGTCTTGGACAGGGGGTATGGCCCCAGCATTTT.

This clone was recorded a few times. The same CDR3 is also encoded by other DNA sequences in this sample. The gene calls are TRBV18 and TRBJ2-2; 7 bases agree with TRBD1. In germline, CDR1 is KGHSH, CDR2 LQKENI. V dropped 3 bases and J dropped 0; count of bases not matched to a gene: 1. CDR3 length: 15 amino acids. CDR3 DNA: TGTGCCAGCTCACCGGGGACAGCGAACACCGGGGAGCTGTTTTTT. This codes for CASSPGTANTGELFF. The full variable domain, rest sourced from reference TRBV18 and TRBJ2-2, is NAGVMQNPRHLVRRRGQEARLRCSPMKGHSHVYWYRQLPEEGLKFMVYLQKENIIDESGMPKERFSAEFPKEGPSILRIQQVVRGDSAAYFCASSPGTANTGELFFGEGSRLTVL.

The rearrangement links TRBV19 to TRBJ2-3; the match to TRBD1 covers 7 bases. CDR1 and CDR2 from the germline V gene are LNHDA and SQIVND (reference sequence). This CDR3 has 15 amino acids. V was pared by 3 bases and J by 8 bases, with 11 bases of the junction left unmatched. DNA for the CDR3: TGTGCCAGTAGTATCCGACAGGGTGTGGGCGGTACGCAGTATTTT. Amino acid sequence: CASSIRQGVGGTQYF.

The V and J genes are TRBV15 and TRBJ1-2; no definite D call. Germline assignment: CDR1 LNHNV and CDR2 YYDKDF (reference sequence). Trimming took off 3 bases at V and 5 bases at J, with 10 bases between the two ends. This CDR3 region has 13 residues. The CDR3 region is CATSRANQYGYTF. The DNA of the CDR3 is TGTGCCACCAGCAGGGCAAATCAATATGGCTACACCTTC. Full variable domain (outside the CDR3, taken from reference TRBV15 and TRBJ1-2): DAMVIQNPRYQVTQFGKPVTLSCSQTLNHNVMYWYQQKSSQAPKLLFHYYDKDFNNEADTPDNFQSRRPNTSFCFLDIRSPGLGDTAMYLCATSRANQYGYTFGSGTRLTVV.

The CDR3 DNA follows: TGTGCCAGCAGCACGCTAGCGGGAGCTGGGTGGGCCTACGAGCAGTACTTC. Translation gives CASSTLAGAGWAYEQYF. The chain recombines TRBV11-2 with TRBJ2-7; 10 bases align to TRBD2. The CDR3 runs to 17 residues. Germline-derived CDR1 and CDR2 are SGHAT and FQNNGV. Trimming took 5 bases from V and 2 from J; bases not matched to a gene: 12.